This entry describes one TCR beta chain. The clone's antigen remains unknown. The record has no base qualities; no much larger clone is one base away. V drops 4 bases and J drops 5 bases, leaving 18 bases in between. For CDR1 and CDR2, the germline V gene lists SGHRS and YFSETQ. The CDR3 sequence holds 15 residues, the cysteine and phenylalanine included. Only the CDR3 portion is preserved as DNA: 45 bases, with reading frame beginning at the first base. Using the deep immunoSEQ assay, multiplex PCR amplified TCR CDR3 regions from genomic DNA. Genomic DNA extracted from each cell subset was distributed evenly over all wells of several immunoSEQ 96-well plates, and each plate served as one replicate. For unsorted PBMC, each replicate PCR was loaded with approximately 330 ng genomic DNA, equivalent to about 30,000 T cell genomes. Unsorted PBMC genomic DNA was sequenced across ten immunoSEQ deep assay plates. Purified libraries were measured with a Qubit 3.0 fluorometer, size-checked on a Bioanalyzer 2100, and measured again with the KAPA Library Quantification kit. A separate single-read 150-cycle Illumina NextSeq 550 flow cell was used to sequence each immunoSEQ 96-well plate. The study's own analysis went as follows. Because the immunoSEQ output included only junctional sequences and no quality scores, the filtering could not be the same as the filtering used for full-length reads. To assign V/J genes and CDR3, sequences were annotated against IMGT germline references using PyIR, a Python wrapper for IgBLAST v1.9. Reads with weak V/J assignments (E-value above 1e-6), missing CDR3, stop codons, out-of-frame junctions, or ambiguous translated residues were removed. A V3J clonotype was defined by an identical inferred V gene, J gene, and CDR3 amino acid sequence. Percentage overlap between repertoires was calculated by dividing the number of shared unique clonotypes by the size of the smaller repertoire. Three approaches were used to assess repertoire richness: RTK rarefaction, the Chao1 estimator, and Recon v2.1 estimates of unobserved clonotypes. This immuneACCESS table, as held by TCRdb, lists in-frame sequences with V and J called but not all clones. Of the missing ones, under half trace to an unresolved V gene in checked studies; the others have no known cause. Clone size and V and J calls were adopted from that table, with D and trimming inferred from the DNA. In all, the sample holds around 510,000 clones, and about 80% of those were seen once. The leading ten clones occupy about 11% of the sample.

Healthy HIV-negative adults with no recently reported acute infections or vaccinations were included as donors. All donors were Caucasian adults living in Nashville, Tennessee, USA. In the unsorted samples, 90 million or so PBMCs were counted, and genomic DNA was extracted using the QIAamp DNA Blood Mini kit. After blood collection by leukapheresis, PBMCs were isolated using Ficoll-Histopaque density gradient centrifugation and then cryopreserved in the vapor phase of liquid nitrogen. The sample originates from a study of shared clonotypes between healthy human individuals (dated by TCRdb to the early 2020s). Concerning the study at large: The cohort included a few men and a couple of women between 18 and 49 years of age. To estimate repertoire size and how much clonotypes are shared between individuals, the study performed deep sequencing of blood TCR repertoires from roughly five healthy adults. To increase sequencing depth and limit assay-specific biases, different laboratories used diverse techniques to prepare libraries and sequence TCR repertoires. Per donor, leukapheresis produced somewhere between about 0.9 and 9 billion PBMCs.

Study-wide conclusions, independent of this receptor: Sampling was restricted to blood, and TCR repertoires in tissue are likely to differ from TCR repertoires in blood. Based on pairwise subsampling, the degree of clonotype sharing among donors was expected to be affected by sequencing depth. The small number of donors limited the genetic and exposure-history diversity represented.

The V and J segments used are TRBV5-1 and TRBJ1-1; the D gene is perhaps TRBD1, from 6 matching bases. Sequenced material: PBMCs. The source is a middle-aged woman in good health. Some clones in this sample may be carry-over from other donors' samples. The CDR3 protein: CASSPSGAGETEAFF. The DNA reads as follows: TGCGCCAGCAGCCCCTCGGGGGCAGGGGAAACTGAAGCTTTCTTT.